One and the same sample provided the 3 T cell receptor beta chains below, sequenced in a study of OX40 agonist ivuxolimab in advanced cancers. Clones were read by immunoSEQ multiplex PCR, and TCRdb kept only the in-frame ones, dropping some. Here the sample spans some 100,000 clones, roughly 80% being singletons. This specimen was CD4+ or CD8+ T cells sorted from blood, taken in a trial of the OX40 agonist ivuxolimab. These TCRs come from an adult with an advanced solid tumor such as melanoma, head and neck, liver or kidney cancer.

The chain joins TRBV5-6 to TRBJ1-1, with D possibly TRBD1 on 5 matching bases. Trimming took off 1 base at V and 2 bases at J, with 9 bases between the two ends. Per the germline V gene, CDR1 is SGHDT and CDR2 is YYEEEE. This CDR3 region has 14 residues. The CDR3 sequence: CASSLYRSNTEAFF. In DNA, the CDR3 is TGTGCCAGCAGCTTGTACAGGTCAAACACTGAAGCTTTCTTT.

This rearrangement joins TRBV19 to TRBJ2-7; 8 bases match TRBD1. V shed 7 bases and J 6 bases; nucleotides not matched to a gene: 8. This CDR3 contains 13 residues. The germline V gene has CDR1 LNHDA and CDR2 SQIVND (reference sequence). The CDR3 DNA reads TGTGCCAGTACCGGACAGGGTCATGGCGAGCAGTACTTC. It codes for CASTGQGHGEQYF.

In its sample, this clone was seen a few times. V and J are TRBV2 and TRBJ1-5; no reliable D call. Per germline, CDR1 SNHLY and CDR2 FYNNEI. Trimming took 4 bases from V and 5 from J, leaving 3 bases between them. The length of the CDR3 is 11 residues. The CDR3 region is CASSVDQPQHF. The CDR3 coding sequence is TGTGCCAGCAGTGTCGATCAGCCCCAGCATTTT.